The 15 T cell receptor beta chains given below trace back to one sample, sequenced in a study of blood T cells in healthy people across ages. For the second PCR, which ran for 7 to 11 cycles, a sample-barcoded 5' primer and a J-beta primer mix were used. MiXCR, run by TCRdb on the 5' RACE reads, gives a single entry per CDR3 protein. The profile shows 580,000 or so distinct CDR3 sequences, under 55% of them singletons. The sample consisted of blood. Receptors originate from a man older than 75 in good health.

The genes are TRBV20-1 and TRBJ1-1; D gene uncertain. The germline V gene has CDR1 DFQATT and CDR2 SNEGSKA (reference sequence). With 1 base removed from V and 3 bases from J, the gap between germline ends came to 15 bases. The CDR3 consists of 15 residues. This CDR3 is CSARAPTQAYTEAFF. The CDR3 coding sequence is TGCAGTGCTAGAGCGCCAACGCAGGCGTACACTGAAGCTTTCTTT.

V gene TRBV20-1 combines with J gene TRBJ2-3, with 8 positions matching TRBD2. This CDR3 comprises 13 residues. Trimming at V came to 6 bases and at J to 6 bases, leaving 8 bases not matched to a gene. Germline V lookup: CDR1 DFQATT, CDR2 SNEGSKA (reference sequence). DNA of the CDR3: TGCAGTGCCGTGAGCGGGGGTCAGGATACGCAGTATTTT. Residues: CSAVSGGQDTQYF.

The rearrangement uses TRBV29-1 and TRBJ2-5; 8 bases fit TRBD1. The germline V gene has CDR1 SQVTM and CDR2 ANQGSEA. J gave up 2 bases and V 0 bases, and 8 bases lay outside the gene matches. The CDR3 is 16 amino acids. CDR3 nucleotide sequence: TGCAGCGTTGAAGATGCCGGGACAGGCGCTCAAGAGACCCAGTACTTC. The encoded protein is CSVEDAGTGAQETQYF.

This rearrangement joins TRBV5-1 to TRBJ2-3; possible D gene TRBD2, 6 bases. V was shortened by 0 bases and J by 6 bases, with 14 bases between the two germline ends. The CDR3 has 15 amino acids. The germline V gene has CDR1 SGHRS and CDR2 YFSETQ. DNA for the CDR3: TGCGCCAGCAGCTTGGTCGGGAGCCACCCGGATACGCAGTATTTT. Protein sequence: CASSLVGSHPDTQYF.

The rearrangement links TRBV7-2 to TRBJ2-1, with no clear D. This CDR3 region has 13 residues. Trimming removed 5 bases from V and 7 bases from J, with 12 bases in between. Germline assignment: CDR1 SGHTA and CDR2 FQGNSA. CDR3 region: CASSPLNTNEQFF. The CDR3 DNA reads TGTGCCAGCAGCCCTCTCAACACGAATGAGCAGTTCTTC.

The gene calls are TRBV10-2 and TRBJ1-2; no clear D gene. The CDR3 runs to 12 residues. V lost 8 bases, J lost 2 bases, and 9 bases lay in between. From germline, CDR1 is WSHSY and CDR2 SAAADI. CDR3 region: CASGQKNYGYTF. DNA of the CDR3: TGCGCCAGCGGGCAGAAGAACTATGGCTACACCTTC.

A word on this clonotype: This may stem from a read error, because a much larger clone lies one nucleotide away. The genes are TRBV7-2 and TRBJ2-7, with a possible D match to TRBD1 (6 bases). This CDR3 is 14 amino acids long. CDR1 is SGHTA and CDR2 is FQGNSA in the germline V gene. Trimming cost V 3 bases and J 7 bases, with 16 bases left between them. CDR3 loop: CASSFIEGDMEQYF. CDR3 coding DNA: TGTGCCAGCAGCTTTATTGAGGGGGACATGGAGCAGTACTTC.

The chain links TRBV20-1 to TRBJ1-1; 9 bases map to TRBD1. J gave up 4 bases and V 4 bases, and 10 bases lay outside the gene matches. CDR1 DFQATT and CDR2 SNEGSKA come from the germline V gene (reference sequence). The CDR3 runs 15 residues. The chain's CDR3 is CSATKGGQGFTEAFF. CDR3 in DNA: TGCAGTGCTACTAAAGGGGGACAGGGTTTCACTGAAGCTTTCTTT.

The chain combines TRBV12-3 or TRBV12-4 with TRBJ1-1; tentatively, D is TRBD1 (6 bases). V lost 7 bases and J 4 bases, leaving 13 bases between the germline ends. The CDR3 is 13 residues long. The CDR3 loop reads CASKTGGFTEAFF. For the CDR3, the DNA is TGTGCCAGCAAAACGGGGGGCTTCACTGAAGCTTTCTTT.

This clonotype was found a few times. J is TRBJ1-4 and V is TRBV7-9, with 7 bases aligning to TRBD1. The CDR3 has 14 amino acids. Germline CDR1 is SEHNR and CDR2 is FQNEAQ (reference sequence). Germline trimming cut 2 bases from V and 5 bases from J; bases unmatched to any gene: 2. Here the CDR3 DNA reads TGTGCCAGCAGCTTAACACAGGGGAATGAAAAACTGTTTTTT. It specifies CASSLTQGNEKLFF.

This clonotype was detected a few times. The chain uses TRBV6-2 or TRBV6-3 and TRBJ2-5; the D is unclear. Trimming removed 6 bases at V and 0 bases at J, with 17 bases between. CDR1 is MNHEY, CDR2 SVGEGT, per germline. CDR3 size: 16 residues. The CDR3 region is CASSRGAVSYQETQYF. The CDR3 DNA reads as TGTGCCAGCAGCCGCGGCGCAGTTTCCTACCAAGAGACCCAGTACTTC.

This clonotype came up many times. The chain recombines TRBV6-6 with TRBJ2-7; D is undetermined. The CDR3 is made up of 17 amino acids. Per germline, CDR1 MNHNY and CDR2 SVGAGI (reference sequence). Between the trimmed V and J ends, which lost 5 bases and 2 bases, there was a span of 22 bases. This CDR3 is CASSQKLAHFNAYEQYF. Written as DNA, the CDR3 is TGTGCCAGCAGTCAAAAACTCGCCCATTTCAACGCCTACGAGCAGTACTTC.

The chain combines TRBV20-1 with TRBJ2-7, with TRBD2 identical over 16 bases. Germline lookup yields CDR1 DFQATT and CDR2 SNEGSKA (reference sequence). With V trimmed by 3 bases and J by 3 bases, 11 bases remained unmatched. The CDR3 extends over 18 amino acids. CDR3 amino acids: CSARAGTSGRASVYEQYF. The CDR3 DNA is TGCAGTGCTAGGGCCGGGACTAGCGGGAGGGCCTCGGTCTACGAGCAGTACTTC.

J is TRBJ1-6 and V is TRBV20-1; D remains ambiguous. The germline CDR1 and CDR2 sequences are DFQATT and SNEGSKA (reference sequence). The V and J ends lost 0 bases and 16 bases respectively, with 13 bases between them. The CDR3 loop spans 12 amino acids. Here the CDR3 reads CSARDYGDLLHF. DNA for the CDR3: TGCAGTGCTAGAGATTACGGCGACTTGCTCCACTTT.

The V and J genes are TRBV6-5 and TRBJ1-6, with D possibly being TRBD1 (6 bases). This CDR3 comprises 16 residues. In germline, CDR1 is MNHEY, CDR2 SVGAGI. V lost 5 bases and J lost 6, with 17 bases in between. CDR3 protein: CASSRGDTSINSPLHF. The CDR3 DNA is TGTGCCAGCAGTCGAGGGGACACCTCGATTAATTCACCCCTCCACTTT.